This TCR beta chain was identified in a study of blood T cell repertoires in COVID-19. In the original workflow: Estimated nucleated cell counts came from reference gene primer amplification. Some clones are missing from TCRdb's copy, which holds only in-frame ones; the method was immunoSEQ multiplex PCR. V and J calls and clone size come straight from that table; D and trimming were deduced from the DNA. The table includes about 320,000 clones, about 85% detected once. V was clipped by 4 bases and J by 0 bases, with 23 bases between them. Germline V CDR1 and CDR2: SGHRS, YFSETQ. The CDR3 has 18 amino acids.

The specimen sequenced was PBMCs or T cells enriched from blood (not recorded which). The sequence was collected from a woman in her 30s who had been exposed to COVID-19. V is TRBV5-1 and J is TRBJ2-7; D perhaps matches TRBD2 (6 bases). CDR3 in DNA: TGCGCCAGCAGCGTAACCCCTTCTCTAGCGACCTACTCCTACGAGCAGTACTTC. It is translated as CASSVTPSLATYSYEQYF.